Described below is a single T cell receptor beta chain sequence and its context. There are a few counts of this clone. Its antigen target is currently unknown. No base-level quality is on record; no much larger clone is a single base apart. The record originates from a study of T cell responses to AZD1222 COVID-19 vaccine (dated by TCRdb to about 2021). At the level of the whole study: AZD1222 recipients whose second dose came at about 4 weeks and those whose second dose came at about 12 weeks were combined into one group, since spike-specific TCR depth and breadth did not differ between the two schedules. Trial participants were enrolled by age into subgroups of 18-55, 56-69 and 70-plus years, and about 150, 27 and 61 TCR-sequenced participants, respectively, were included in these subgroups. TCR sequencing covered 233 trial participants: nearly 210 given two doses of AZD1222 and about 26 given two doses of MenACWY control vaccine.

Spanning cysteine to phenylalanine, the CDR3 consists of 16 amino acids. Of the read, only the CDR3 DNA is kept; its 48 bases are in frame from base 1. Trimming costs V 1 base and J 5 bases, and their ends lie 18 bases apart. Looking up the germline V gene yields CDR1 SQVTM and CDR2 ANQGSEA. Study-wide findings and limitations: The 56-69-year group was small, and its depth increase did not reach significance, likely because of low power. Most participants were white British and females outnumbered males, and the authors suggested that clonal diversity may have been underestimated. No day 14 peak-response samples were available, so repertoires were characterized only after the peak T cell response. Nearly half of unique spike-specific TCRs reportedly recognized epitopes outside regions mutated in the B.1.351 and B.1.1.7 variants. Conclusions about previously exposed vaccinees are limited, since just a handful of AZD1222 recipients were seropositive for SARS-CoV-2 at baseline. After two AZD1222 doses, spike-specific TCR breadth and depth were significantly higher than at day 0 and than in MenACWY recipients. The vaccine-associated CD4 TCRs covered the entire spike protein, and the dominant responses fell in regions 160-218 and 743-854.

The CDR3 regions of human TCRbeta chains were analyzed by immunosequencing. For the original study's pipeline: TCRs in the repertoires were compared against a reference library of SARS-CoV-2-specific TCRs that had been generated with the MIRA antigen-specificity platform. Breadth was defined as the fraction of unique TCRs that were SARS-CoV-2-associated, and depth was defined as the fraction of total T cells that were SARS-CoV-2-associated. Using the MIRA data, each spike-specific TCR was assigned both to the spike region to which the TCR was reactive and to a CD4 or CD8 class. Log10-transformed breadth and depth values were compared by one-way ANOVA with Sidak's multiple comparisons tests. Here the immuneACCESS table is served through TCRdb, limited to in-frame sequences with V and J called. Missing clones are a known gap in these copies; in checked studies unresolved V genes cover under half, and the rest lacks a known reason. V, J and clone size reflect that table, while D and trimming were determined from the DNA. The sample table records approximately 160,000 clones; approximately 90% of these occur just once. Clones ranked in the top ten supply 2.5% to 3.5% of the sample.

Taken with the paper, the label for time point translates to: baseline before first vaccination. Vaccinee samples were obtained from the UK trials COV001 and COV002, which included a single-blind randomized controlled phase 2/3 trial of AZD1222 (ChAdOx1 nCoV-19) in healthy adults. For TCRbeta chain sequencing, PBMC samples from trial participants were taken at day 0 and at day 28 after the second dose. This chain is built from TRBV29-1 and TRBJ2-1; matching of 6 bases hints at TRBD2 as the D gene. The TCR originated in an adult in good health. Specimen: peripheral blood, collected on day 0 of AZD1222 vaccination. The sequenced DNA is TGCAGCGTTGAAGCGGGTCGGCGGGGTAGCGACAATGAGCAGTTCTTC. Translated, this is CSVEAGRRGSDNEQFF.